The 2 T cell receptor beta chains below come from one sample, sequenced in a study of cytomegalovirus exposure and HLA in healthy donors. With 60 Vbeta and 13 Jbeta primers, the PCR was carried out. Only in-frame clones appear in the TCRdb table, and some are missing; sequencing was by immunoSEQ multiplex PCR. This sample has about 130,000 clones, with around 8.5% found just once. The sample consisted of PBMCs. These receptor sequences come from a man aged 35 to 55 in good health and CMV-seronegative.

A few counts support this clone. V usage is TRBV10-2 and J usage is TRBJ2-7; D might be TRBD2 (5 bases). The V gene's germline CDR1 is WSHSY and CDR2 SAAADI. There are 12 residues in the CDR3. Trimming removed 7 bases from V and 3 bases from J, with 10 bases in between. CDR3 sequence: CASTEGVYEQYF. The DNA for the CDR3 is TGCGCCAGCACCGAGGGAGTCTACGAGCAGTACTTC.

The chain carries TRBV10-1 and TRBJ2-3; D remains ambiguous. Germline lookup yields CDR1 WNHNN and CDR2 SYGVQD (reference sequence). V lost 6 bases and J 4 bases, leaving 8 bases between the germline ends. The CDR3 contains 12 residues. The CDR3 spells CASSPTADTQYF. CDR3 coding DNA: TGCGCCAGCAGCCCGACTGCAGATACGCAGTATTTT.